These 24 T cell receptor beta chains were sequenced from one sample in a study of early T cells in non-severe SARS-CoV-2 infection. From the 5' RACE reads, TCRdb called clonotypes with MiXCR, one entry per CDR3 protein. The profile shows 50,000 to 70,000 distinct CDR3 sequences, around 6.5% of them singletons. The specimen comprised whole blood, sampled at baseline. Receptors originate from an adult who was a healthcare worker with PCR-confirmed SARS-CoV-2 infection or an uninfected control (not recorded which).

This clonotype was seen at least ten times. CDR3 in DNA: TGTGCCAGCAGCCTTATTACGCAGGGAACTGAAGCTTTCTTT. It specifies CASSLITQGTEAFF. The genes are TRBV27 and TRBJ1-1, with a tentative D call TRBD1 (5 bases). The CDR3 is 14 residues long. Trimming stripped 6 bases from V and 5 bases from J, with 16 bases between. Germline CDR1 reads MNHEY; CDR2 reads SMNVEV (reference sequence).

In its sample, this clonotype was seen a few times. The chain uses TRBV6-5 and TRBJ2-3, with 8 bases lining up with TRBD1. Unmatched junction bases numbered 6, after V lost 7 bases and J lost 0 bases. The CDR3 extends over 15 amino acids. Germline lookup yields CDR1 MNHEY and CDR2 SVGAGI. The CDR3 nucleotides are TGTGCCAGCACCGTTACAGGGGGAAGCACAGATACGCAGTATTTT. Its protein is CASTVTGGSTDTQYF.

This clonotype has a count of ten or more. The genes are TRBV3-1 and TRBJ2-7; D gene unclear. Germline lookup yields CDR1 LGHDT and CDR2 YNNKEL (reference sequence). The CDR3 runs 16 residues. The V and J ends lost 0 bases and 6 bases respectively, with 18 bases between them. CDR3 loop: CASSQDSGGPGVEQYF. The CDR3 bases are TGTGCCAGCAGCCAAGATAGTGGCGGCCCTGGGGTCGAGCAGTACTTC.

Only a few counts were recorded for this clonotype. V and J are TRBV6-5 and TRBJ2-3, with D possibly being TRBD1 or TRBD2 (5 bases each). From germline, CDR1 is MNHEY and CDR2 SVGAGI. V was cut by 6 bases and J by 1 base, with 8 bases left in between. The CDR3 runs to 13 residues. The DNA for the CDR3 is TGTGCCAGCAGCCGGGACGGCACAGATACGCAGTATTTT. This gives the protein CASSRDGTDTQYF.

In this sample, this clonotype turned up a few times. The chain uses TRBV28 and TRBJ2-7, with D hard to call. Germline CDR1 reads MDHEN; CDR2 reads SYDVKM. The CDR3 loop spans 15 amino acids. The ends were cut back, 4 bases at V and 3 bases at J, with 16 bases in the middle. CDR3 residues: CASSSTTQELYEQYF. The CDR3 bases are TGTGCCAGCAGTTCAACCACCCAGGAACTCTACGAGCAGTACTTC.

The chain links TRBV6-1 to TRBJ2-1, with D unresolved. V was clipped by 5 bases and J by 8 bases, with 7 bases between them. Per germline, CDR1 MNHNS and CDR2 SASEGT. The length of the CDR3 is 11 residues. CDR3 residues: CASSQDHEQFF. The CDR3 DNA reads TGTGCCAGCAGTCAGGACCATGAGCAGTTCTTC.

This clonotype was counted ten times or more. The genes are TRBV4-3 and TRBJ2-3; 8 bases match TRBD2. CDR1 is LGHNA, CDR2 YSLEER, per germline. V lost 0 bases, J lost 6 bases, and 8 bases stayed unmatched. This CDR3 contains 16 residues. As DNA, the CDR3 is TGCGCCAGCAGCCAAGATTACAGCGGGAGCTTCGATACGCAGTATTTT. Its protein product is CASSQDYSGSFDTQYF.

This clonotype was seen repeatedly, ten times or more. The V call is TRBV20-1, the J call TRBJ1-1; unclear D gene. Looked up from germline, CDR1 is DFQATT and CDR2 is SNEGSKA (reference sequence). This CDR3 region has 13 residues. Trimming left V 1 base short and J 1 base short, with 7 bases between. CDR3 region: CSARAMGNTEAFF. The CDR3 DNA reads TGCAGTGCTAGAGCGATGGGGAACACTGAAGCTTTCTTT.

CDR3 loop: CASSQLFAGGTYEQYF. CDR3 bases: TGCGCCAGCAGCCAACTCTTCGCGGGAGGTACCTACGAGCAGTACTTC. The chain combines TRBV4-3 with TRBJ2-7; 8 bases agree with TRBD2. The CDR3 length is 16 residues. V was clipped by 2 bases and J by 2 bases; unmatched bases: 8. The germline CDR1 and CDR2 sequences are LGHNA and YSLEER.

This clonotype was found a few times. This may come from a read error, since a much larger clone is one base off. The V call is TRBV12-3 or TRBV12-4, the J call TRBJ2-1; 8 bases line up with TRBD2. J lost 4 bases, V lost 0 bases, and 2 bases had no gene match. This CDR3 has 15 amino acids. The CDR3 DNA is TGTGCCAGCAGTTTAGCTAGCGGGACTTACAATGAGCAGTTCTTC. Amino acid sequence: CASSLASGTYNEQFF.

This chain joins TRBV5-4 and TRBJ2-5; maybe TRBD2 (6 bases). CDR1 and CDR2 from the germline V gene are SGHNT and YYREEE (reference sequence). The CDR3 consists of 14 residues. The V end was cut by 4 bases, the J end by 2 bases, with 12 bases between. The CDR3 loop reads CASSGGTTQETQYF. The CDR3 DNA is TGTGCCAGCAGCGGCGGGACGACTCAAGAGACCCAGTACTTC.

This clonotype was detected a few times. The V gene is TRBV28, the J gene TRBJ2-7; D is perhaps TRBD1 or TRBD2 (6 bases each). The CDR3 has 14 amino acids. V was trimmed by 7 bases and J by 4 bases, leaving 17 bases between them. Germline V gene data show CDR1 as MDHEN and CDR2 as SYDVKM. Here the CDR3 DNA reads TGTGCCAGCACCTCACAGGGACTGCCTTACGAGCAGTACTTC. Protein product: CASTSQGLPYEQYF.

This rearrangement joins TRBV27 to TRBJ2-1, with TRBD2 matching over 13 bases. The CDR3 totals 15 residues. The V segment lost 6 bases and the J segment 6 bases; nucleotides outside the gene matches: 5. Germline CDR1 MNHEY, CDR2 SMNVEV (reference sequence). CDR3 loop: CASRPGLAGSNEQFF. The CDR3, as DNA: TGTGCCAGCAGACCGGGACTAGCGGGATCCAATGAGCAGTTCTTC.

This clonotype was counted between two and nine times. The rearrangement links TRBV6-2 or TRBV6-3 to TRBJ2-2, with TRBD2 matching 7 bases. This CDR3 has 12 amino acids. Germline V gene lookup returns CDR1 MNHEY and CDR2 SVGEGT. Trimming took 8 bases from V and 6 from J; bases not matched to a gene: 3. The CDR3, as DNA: TGTGCCAGCCGGGGAGGGGCCGGGGAGCTGTTTTTT. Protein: CASRGGAGELFF.

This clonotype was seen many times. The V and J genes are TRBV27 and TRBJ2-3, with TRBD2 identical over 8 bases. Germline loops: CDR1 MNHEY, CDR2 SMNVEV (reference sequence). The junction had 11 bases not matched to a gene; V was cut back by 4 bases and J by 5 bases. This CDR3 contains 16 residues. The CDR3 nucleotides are TGTGCCAGCAGTTACCTCGGGGTAGCGGGAAGAGATACGCAGTATTTT. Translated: CASSYLGVAGRDTQYF.

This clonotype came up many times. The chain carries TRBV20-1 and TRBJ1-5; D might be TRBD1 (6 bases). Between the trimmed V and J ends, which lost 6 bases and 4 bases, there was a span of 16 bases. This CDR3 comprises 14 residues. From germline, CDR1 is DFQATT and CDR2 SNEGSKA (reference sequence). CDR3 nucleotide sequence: TGCAGTGCCATGCGACAGGTAAAAAATCAGCCCCAGCATTTT. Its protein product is CSAMRQVKNQPQHF.

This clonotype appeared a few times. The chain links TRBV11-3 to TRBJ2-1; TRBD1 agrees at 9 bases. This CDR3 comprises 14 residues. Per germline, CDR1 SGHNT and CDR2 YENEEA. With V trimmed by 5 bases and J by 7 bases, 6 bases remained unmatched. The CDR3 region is CASSRGQGRNEQFF. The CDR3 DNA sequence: TGTGCCAGCAGCCGGGGACAGGGTAGGAATGAGCAGTTCTTC.

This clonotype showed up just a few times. CDR3 bases: TGTGCCAGCAGCCTGGGTCCAGTCTCTGGGGCCAACGTCCTGACTTTC. Protein product: CASSLGPVSGANVLTF. This chain links TRBV6-6 with TRBJ2-6, with D unclear. The V end was cut by 6 bases, the J end by 0 bases, with 12 bases between. Germline values: CDR1 MNHNY, CDR2 SVGAGI (reference sequence). This CDR3 comprises 16 residues.

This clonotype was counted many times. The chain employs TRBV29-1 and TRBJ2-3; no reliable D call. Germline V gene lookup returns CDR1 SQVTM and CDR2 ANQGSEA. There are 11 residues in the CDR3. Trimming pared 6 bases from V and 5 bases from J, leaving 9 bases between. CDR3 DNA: TGCAGCGTAAAGTCAGGAGATACGCAGTATTTT. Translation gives CSVKSGDTQYF.

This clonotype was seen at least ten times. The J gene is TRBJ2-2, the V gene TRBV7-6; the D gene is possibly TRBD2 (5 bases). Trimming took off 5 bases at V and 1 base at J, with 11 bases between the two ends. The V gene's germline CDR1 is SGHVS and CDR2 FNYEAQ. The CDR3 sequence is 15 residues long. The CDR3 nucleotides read TGTGCCAGCAGCCCCGAGCGGTGGAACACCGGGGAGCTGTTTTTT. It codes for CASSPERWNTGELFF.

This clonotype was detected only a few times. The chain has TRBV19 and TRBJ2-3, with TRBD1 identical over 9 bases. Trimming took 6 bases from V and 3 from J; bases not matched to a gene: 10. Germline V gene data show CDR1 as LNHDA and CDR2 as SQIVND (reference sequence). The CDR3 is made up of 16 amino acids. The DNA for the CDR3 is TGTGCCAGTAGCGAATACAGGGGGCAGTGGACAGATACGCAGTATTTT. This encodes CASSEYRGQWTDTQYF.

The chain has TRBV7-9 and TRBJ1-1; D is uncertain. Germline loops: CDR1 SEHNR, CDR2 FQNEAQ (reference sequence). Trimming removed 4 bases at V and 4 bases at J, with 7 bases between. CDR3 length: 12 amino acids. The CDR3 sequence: CASSSTITEAFF. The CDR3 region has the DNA TGTGCCAGCAGCTCAACGATCACTGAAGCTTTCTTT. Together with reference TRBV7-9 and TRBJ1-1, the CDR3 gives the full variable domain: DTGVSQNPRHKITKRGQNVTFRCDPISEHNRLYWYRQTLGQGPEFLTYFQNEAQLEKSRLLSDRFSAERPKGSFSTLEIQRTEQGDSAMYLCASSSTITEAFFGQGTRLTVV.

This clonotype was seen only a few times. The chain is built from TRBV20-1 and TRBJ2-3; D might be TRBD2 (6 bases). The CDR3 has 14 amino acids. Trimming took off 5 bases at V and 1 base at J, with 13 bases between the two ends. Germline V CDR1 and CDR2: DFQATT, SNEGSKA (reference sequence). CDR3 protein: CSASRLDGTDTQYF. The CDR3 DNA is TGCAGTGCTTCGAGACTAGATGGCACAGATACGCAGTATTTT.

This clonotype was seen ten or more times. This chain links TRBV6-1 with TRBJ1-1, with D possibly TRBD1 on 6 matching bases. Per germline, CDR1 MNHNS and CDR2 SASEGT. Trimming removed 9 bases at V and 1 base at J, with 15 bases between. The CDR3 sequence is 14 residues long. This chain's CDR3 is CASLKGGTNTEAFF. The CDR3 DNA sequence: TGTGCCAGTTTAAAGGGGGGTACGAACACTGAAGCTTTCTTT.